The TCR beta chain described here comes from a study of blood T cell repertoires in COVID-19. Study details: The samples span acute and convalescent COVID-19 from the United States, Italy and Spain.

Repertoires were generated with immunoSEQ multiplex PCR, while TCRdb's copy carries only in-frame clones and drops some. Of 200,000 to 300,000 clones listed, 80% to 90% were seen once; the top ten hold 2.5% to 3.5%. CDR1 is MDHEN and CDR2 is SYDVKM in the germline V gene. Trimming removed 6 bases at V and 7 bases at J, with 13 bases between. This CDR3 region has 14 residues. Participants, 18 to 89 years old, spanned fewer than 30 US areas. V is TRBV28 and J is TRBJ1-6; D remains unclear. Sequenced sample: PBMCs or T cells enriched from blood (not recorded which). This receptor was obtained from a middle-aged woman who had been exposed to COVID-19. The CDR3 protein is CASSLGNSNSPLHF. The CDR3 coding sequence is TGTGCCAGCAGCCTAGGCAATTCCAATTCACCCCTCCACTTT.